A single sample gave rise to the 32 T cell receptor beta chains below, sequenced in a study of a mutant IDH1 vaccine in newly diagnosed glioma. The sample's time point: baseline, week 1 (first vaccination visit). The treatment is: pre-vaccination baseline after standard-of-care therapy. Assay: immunoSEQ multiplex PCR; the TCRdb copy retains only in-frame clones and omits some. Of just under 95,000 clones listed, 83% are singletons. This material consisted of PBMCs, taken from a glioma patient treated with radiotherapy, temozolomide or both. These receptors originate from a woman in her forties or fifties with glioma.

This chain links TRBV9 with TRBJ2-1; 14 bases agree with TRBD2. Germline CDR1 reads SGDLS; CDR2 reads YYNGEE. Trimming removed 7 bases from V and 7 bases from J; junction bases left unmatched: 1. There are 13 residues in the CDR3. DNA of the CDR3: TGTGCCAGCGGGACTAGCGGGGGTAATGAGCAGTTCTTC. Translating it yields CASGTSGGNEQFF.

CDR3 nucleotides: TGTGCCAGCAGTTTACGTAGTCGGGGGGGGGCGTCCGGGGAGCAGTACTTC. This translates into CASSLRSRGGASGEQYF. This sequence joins TRBV27 and TRBJ2-7; 8 bases line up with TRBD2. The CDR3 spans 17 residues. From germline, CDR1 is MNHEY and CDR2 SMNVEV (reference sequence). V gave up 2 bases and J gave up 7 bases; unmatched junction bases: 16.

The CDR3 region is CASSEHGLSYEQYF. DNA for the CDR3: TGTGCCAGCAGTGAACACGGACTTTCCTACGAGCAGTACTTC. The rearrangement joins TRBV6-1 to TRBJ2-7; D is possibly TRBD2 (5 bases). V lost 2 bases and J 1 base, leaving 9 bases between the germline ends. Germline values: CDR1 MNHNS, CDR2 SASEGT. The CDR3 has 14 residues.

This clone was observed a single time. This chain joins TRBV2 and TRBJ2-1, with D maybe TRBD2 (5 bases). CDR3 length: 8 amino acids. Per germline, CDR1 SNHLY and CDR2 FYNNEI. V gave up 9 bases and J gave up 12 bases, with 6 bases separating them. The CDR3 DNA sequence: TGTGCCAGTGGGAGGCAGTTCTTC. It encodes CASGRQFF.

The rearrangement uses TRBV6-5 and TRBJ1-5; the D is unclear. Trimming took off 0 bases at V and 9 bases at J, with 12 bases between the two ends. Looked up from germline, CDR1 is MNHEY and CDR2 is SVGAGI. The CDR3 has 14 residues. CDR3 region: CASSYSMGGGPQHF. Here the CDR3 DNA reads TGTGCCAGCAGTTACTCGATGGGTGGAGGGCCCCAGCATTTT.

The chain couples TRBV28 to TRBJ1-1; 9 bases fit TRBD1. CDR1 and CDR2 (germline): MDHEN, SYDVKM. After removal of 6 bases from V and 0 bases from J, the junction contained 8 bases not matched to a gene. This CDR3 has 16 residues. The DNA for the CDR3 is TGTGCCAGCAGAAGTATTGGGACAGGGATGAACACTGAAGCTTTCTTT. Its translation is CASRSIGTGMNTEAFF.

J is TRBJ1-5 and V is TRBV7-9, with D possibly being TRBD1 (6 bases). From germline, CDR1 is SEHNR and CDR2 FQNEAQ (reference sequence). The CDR3 is 15 amino acids. Trimming removed 5 bases from V and 0 bases from J, with 11 bases in between. CDR3 region: CASSPRQDSNQPQHF. The CDR3 DNA reads as TGTGCCAGCAGCCCAAGACAGGATAGCAATCAGCCCCAGCATTTT.

The J gene is TRBJ1-3, the V gene TRBV5-6, with 9 bases matching TRBD1. The CDR3 is made up of 16 amino acids. Per the germline V gene, CDR1 is SGHDT and CDR2 is YYEEEE. With V trimmed by 4 bases and J by 0 bases, 5 bases remained unmatched. Here the CDR3 reads CASSSDRGYSGNTIYF. The CDR3 DNA is TGTGCCAGCAGCAGTGACAGGGGGTACTCTGGAAACACCATATATTTT.

The rearrangement uses TRBV4-3 and TRBJ2-5; D possibly uses TRBD1 or TRBD2 (5 bases each). The CDR3 has 20 amino acids. CDR1 is LGHNA, CDR2 YSLEER, per germline. Deletions cut 0 bases from V and 2 bases from J, with 25 bases between. DNA for the CDR3: TGCGCCAGCAGCCAAGATGAAGCTCCCAGAGGGACGACGCTTCAAGAGACCCAGTACTTC. Protein sequence: CASSQDEAPRGTTLQETQYF.

The chain couples TRBV5-1 to TRBJ1-1; D is uncertain. Looked up from germline, CDR1 is SGHRS and CDR2 is YFSETQ. V was shortened by 4 bases and J by 10 bases, with 14 bases between the two germline ends. The CDR3 contains 12 residues. CDR3 sequence: CASSRLNSGAFF. CDR3 coding DNA: TGCGCCAGCAGCAGACTGAATAGTGGAGCTTTCTTT.

This clone has just a few counts. The chain joins TRBV2 to TRBJ1-5, with D tentatively TRBD1 (5 bases). Deletions cut 0 bases from V and 2 bases from J, with 8 bases between. CDR3 length: 15 residues. The germline CDR1 and CDR2 sequences are SNHLY and FYNNEI. The CDR3 DNA sequence: TGTGCCAGCAGTGAAGCCGGGGGTGGCAATCAGCCCCAGCATTTT. It specifies CASSEAGGGNQPQHF.

The rearrangement uses TRBV5-4 and TRBJ1-1; maybe TRBD1 (5 bases). With 3 bases removed from V and 6 bases from J, the gap between germline ends came to 18 bases. CDR3 length equals 15 residues. In germline, CDR1 is SGHNT, CDR2 YYREEE (reference sequence). CDR3 amino acids: CASSSGGTHGPEAFF. Here the CDR3 DNA reads TGTGCCAGCAGCTCTGGCGGGACCCATGGACCTGAAGCTTTCTTT.

This clone showed up just once. Relative to the germline gene, one junction end is altered; a read error may explain this. Other DNA sequences of this sample code for an identical CDR3. The V gene is TRBV5-1, the J gene TRBJ1-1; the match to TRBD1 covers 7 bases. Germline CDR1 and CDR2: SGHRS and YFSETQ. CDR3 length: 11 residues. In DNA form, the CDR3 reads TGCGCCAGCAGTTTGGACAGGGAAGCTTTCTTT. It yields the protein CASSLDREAFF. Full variable domain (rest looked up from reference TRBV5-1 and TRBJ1-1): KAGVTQTPRYLIKTRGQQVTLSCSPISGHRSVSWYQQTPGQGLQFLFEYFSETQRNKGNFPGRFSGRQFSNSRSEMNVSTLELGDSALYLCASSLDREAFFGQGTRLTVV.

This clone was seen once. CDR3 in amino acids: CASSKDRVDQPQHF. In DNA, the CDR3 is TGTGCCAGCAGCAAGGACAGGGTTGATCAGCCCCAGCATTTT. V gene TRBV7-9 combines with J gene TRBJ1-5; 8 positions match TRBD1. The trim removed 5 bases at V and 5 bases at J, leaving 5 bases unmatched. The CDR3 consists of 14 residues. CDR1 and CDR2 (germline): SEHNR, FQNEAQ (reference sequence).

This chain joins TRBV4-1 and TRBJ2-5, with 7 bases matching TRBD2. From germline, CDR1 is MGHRA and CDR2 YSYEKL. The CDR3 has 17 residues. V gave up 4 bases and J gave up 3 bases; unmatched junction bases: 14. CDR3 sequence: CASSPGPGRGTKETQYF. CDR3 bases: TGCGCCAGCAGCCCCGGACCGGGGCGGGGGACCAAAGAGACCCAGTACTTC.

This clone was detected only a few times. The gene calls are TRBV12-5 and TRBJ2-1, with D tentatively TRBD2 (6 bases). Trimming stripped 3 bases from V and 8 bases from J, with 11 bases between. The CDR3 is 13 amino acids. CDR1 LGHNT and CDR2 FRNRAP come from the germline V gene. CDR3 in DNA: TGTGCTAGTGGTTTTCGACCGGGAGATGAGCAGTTCTTC. It codes for CASGFRPGDEQFF.

The chain recombines TRBV5-4 with TRBJ2-2; D possibly uses TRBD1 or TRBD2 (7 bases each). The CDR3 runs to 13 residues. The ends were cut back, 4 bases at V and 7 bases at J, with 11 bases in the middle. CDR1 and CDR2 from the germline V gene are SGHNT and YYREEE (reference sequence). The CDR3 spells CASSLRGGGELFF. The CDR3 DNA follows: TGTGCCAGCAGCCTCAGGGGGGGCGGGGAGCTGTTTTTT. Looking up the rest from reference TRBV5-4 and TRBJ2-2 gives the full variable domain: ETGVTQSPTHLIKTRGQQVTLRCSSQSGHNTVSWYQQALGQGPQFIFQYYREEENGRGNFPPRFSGLQFPNYSSELNVNALELDDSALYLCASSLRGGGELFFGEGSRLTVL.

The V gene is TRBV6-5, the J gene TRBJ2-6; D remains ambiguous. V was pared by 0 bases and J by 2 bases, with 5 bases between. The CDR3 is 15 amino acids. Germline values: CDR1 MNHEY, CDR2 SVGAGI. This chain's CDR3 is CASSYSWTGANVLTF. The CDR3, as DNA: TGTGCCAGCAGTTACTCATGGACTGGGGCCAACGTCCTGACTTTC.

This clone was seen a handful of times. This rearrangement joins TRBV19 to TRBJ1-1, with D possibly TRBD1 on 5 matching bases. Trimming stripped 4 bases from V and 4 bases from J, with 13 bases between. The germline CDR1 and CDR2 sequences are LNHDA and SQIVND (reference sequence). This CDR3 is built from 14 residues. As DNA, the CDR3 is TGTGCCAGTAGTAGGGAGGAAAGGGGCACTGAAGCTTTCTTT. Translated: CASSREERGTEAFF.

The CDR3 DNA sequence: TGTGCCACCAGCAGAGATTTGGGGGCCGGGACAGATACGCAGTATTTT. Protein product: CATSRDLGAGTDTQYF. The chain is built from TRBV15 and TRBJ2-3, with D perhaps matching TRBD1 (6 bases). The CDR3 sequence is 16 residues long. Trimming stripped 0 bases from V and 3 bases from J, with 13 bases between. Germline V gives CDR1 LNHNV, CDR2 YYDKDF (reference sequence).

The table lists this clone with a few counts. The V call is TRBV2, the J call TRBJ2-1; D gene unclear. Trimming cost V 6 bases and J 2 bases, with 5 bases left between them. The germline V gene encodes CDR1 SNHLY and CDR2 FYNNEI. CDR3 length equals 12 residues. CDR3 bases: TGTGCCAGCAGGCCGACCTACAATGAGCAGTTCTTC. Residues: CASRPTYNEQFF. The full variable domain, with the rest looked up from reference TRBV2 and TRBJ2-1, is EPEVTQTPSHQVTQMGQEVILRCVPISNHLYFYWYRQILGQKVEFLVSFYNNEISEKSEIFDDQFSVERPDGSNFTLKIRSTKLEDSAMYFCASRPTYNEQFFGPGTRLTVL.

There are a few counts of this clone. The chain recombines TRBV4-3 with TRBJ1-1, with a possible D match to TRBD1 (6 bases). The CDR3 spans 14 residues. Germline V gene data show CDR1 as LGHNA and CDR2 as YSLEER. The V end lost 1 base, the J end lost 1 base, and 7 bases lay between the germline ends. For the CDR3, the DNA is TGCGCCAGCAGCCAAGGGACAGCGAACACTGAAGCTTTCTTT. This sequence encodes CASSQGTANTEAFF.

J is TRBJ2-7 and V is TRBV5-4; D uncertain. Trimming removed 0 bases from V and 6 bases from J, with 16 bases in between. CDR3 size: 15 residues. Germline V gene sequence: CDR1 SGHNT, CDR2 YYREEE (reference sequence). The CDR3: CASSLGQNLRGEQYF. For the CDR3, the DNA is TGTGCCAGCAGCTTGGGGCAGAACCTACGAGGCGAGCAGTACTTC.

The chain carries TRBV5-1 and TRBJ2-1, with 7 nucleotides matching TRBD2. The V gene's germline CDR1 is SGHRS and CDR2 YFSETQ. V lost 4 bases and J lost 0; bases outside the gene matches: 1. The CDR3 totals 14 residues. DNA of the CDR3: TGCGCCAGCAGCCTAGCGGACTCCTACAATGAGCAGTTCTTC. Its protein is CASSLADSYNEQFF.

The chain recombines TRBV2 with TRBJ1-5; the D gene is possibly TRBD1 (6 bases). V was pared by 6 bases and J by 2 bases, with 14 bases between. The CDR3 is 15 residues long. Germline values: CDR1 SNHLY, CDR2 FYNNEI. CDR3 protein: CASSAEGGGNQPQHF. The CDR3 bases are TGTGCCAGCAGCGCCGAGGGGGGCGGCAATCAGCCCCAGCATTTT.

This chain uses TRBV6-5 with TRBJ1-1; D remains unclear. CDR1 and CDR2 (germline): MNHEY, SVGAGI. V lost 6 bases to trimming and J lost 0 bases, with 8 bases between them. CDR3 length equals 13 residues. CDR3 sequence (DNA): TGTGCCAGCAGCCAAGCTTTGAACACTGAAGCTTTCTTT. Its protein is CASSQALNTEAFF.

This clone was counted between two and nine times. V is TRBV12-5 and J is TRBJ2-7, with D possibly TRBD1 on 6 matching bases. Trimming stripped 4 bases from V and 6 bases from J, with 10 bases between. CDR3 size: 12 residues. Germline CDR1 LGHNT, CDR2 FRNRAP. The chain's CDR3 is CASGSGVREQYF. Here the CDR3 DNA reads TGTGCTAGTGGTTCAGGGGTACGCGAGCAGTACTTC.

The table lists this clone with a few counts. J is TRBJ2-1 and V is TRBV9; TRBD2 matches 9 bases. There are 14 residues in the CDR3. Unmatched junction bases numbered 7, after V lost 4 bases and J lost 8 bases. Germline V lookup: CDR1 SGDLS, CDR2 YYNGEE. DNA of the CDR3: TGTGCCAGCAGCATTACCGGGACTAGCTATGAGCAGTTCTTC. The encoded protein is CASSITGTSYEQFF.

The chain carries TRBV5-1 and TRBJ2-6; D not certain. V was clipped by 4 bases and J by 0 bases, with 5 bases between them. Per the germline V gene, CDR1 is SGHRS and CDR2 is YFSETQ. CDR3 size: 14 residues. The CDR3 region is CASSPASGANVLTF. The CDR3 DNA sequence: TGCGCCAGCAGCCCCGCCTCTGGGGCCAACGTCCTGACTTTC.

The chain has TRBV19 and TRBJ1-1; D is unresolved. The CDR3 loop spans 13 amino acids. Trimming removed 4 bases at V and 3 bases at J, with 9 bases between. Germline V gives CDR1 LNHDA, CDR2 SQIVND (reference sequence). CDR3 sequence: CASSRIADTEAFF. CDR3 coding DNA: TGTGCCAGTAGTAGGATTGCGGACACTGAAGCTTTCTTT.

The V gene is TRBV18, the J gene TRBJ1-5; 10 nucleotides match TRBD1. CDR3 length equals 14 residues. Germline CDR1 is KGHSH and CDR2 is LQKENI. Trimming cost V 3 bases and J 5 bases; bases outside gene matches: 1. CDR3 bases: TGTGCCAGCTCACCGGGGACAGGGGATCAGCCCCAGCATTTT. Protein product: CASSPGTGDQPQHF.

The gene calls are TRBV5-5 and TRBJ2-3; D may be TRBD2 (6 bases). CDR1 SGHKS and CDR2 YYEKEE come from the germline V gene (reference sequence). The CDR3 has 16 amino acids. Trimming took off 4 bases at V and 5 bases at J, with 20 bases between the two ends. The CDR3 loop reads CASSRNRQGGRDTQYF. Written as DNA, the CDR3 is TGTGCCAGCAGCCGTAATAGGCAGGGAGGACGAGATACGCAGTATTTT.